The 32 T cell receptor beta chains presented below share a single source sample, sequenced in a study of glioma-infiltrating T cells after dendritic cell vaccination. Sequencing used immunoSEQ multiplex PCR; TCRdb keeps in-frame clones, though not all of them. The repertoire holds over 90,000 clones, with around 85% as singletons. Sequenced material: blood, taken before dendritic cell vaccination. These receptors were taken from a human donor with glioblastoma.

The chain couples TRBV7-8 to TRBJ2-7, with 11 bases that match TRBD1. Germline V gene lookup returns CDR1 SGHVS and CDR2 FQNEAQ. The junction had 1 base not matched to a gene; V was cut back by 4 bases and J by 2 bases. The CDR3 runs 14 residues. Here the CDR3 DNA reads TGTGCCAGCAGCTGGACAGGGGGCCCCTACGAGCAGTACTTC. It codes for CASSWTGGPYEQYF.

The genes are TRBV5-1 and TRBJ2-7, with D maybe TRBD1 (6 bases). Trimming stripped 1 base from V and 2 bases from J, with 13 bases between. Looked up from germline, CDR1 is SGHRS and CDR2 is YFSETQ. The CDR3 covers 15 residues. CDR3 amino acids: CASSLSLGQTYEQYF. The DNA for the CDR3 is TGCGCCAGCAGCTTGTCGCTTGGACAGACCTACGAGCAGTACTTC. The whole variable domain, remainder taken from reference TRBV5-1 and TRBJ2-7, is KAGVTQTPRYLIKTRGQQVTLSCSPISGHRSVSWYQQTPGQGLQFLFEYFSETQRNKGNFPGRFSGRQFSNSRSEMNVSTLELGDSALYLCASSLSLGQTYEQYFGPGTRLTVT.

This sequence joins TRBV30 and TRBJ2-3, with 10 bases that match TRBD2. The ends lost 0 bases at V and 5 bases at J; junction bases unmatched: 2. CDR1 and CDR2 (germline): GTSNPN, SVGIG (reference sequence). The CDR3 length is 14 residues. The CDR3 sequence is CAWSVSSGRDTQYF. The CDR3 DNA reads as TGTGCCTGGAGTGTCTCTAGCGGGAGAGATACGCAGTATTTT.

This rearrangement joins TRBV18 to TRBJ2-1, with D possibly TRBD1 on 5 matching bases. V was pared by 2 bases and J by 1 base, with 9 bases between. Germline CDR1 reads KGHSH; CDR2 reads LQKENI. The CDR3 runs 15 residues. CDR3 region: CASSPRRGSYNEQFF. The CDR3 DNA is TGTGCCAGCTCACCAAGAAGGGGATCCTACAATGAGCAGTTCTTC.

The chain carries TRBV7-3 and TRBJ2-3; D may be TRBD2 (5 bases). CDR1 is SGHTA and CDR2 is FQGTGA in the germline V gene. V was pared by 6 bases and J by 1 base, with 14 bases between. The CDR3 sequence is 15 residues long. The CDR3 DNA is TGTGCCAGCAGACAGACCGGGATCCGCACAGATACGCAGTATTTT. Translated, it gives CASRQTGIRTDTQYF.

This clone was seen only once. The J gene is TRBJ2-7, the V gene TRBV5-1; possibly TRBD1 for D (6 bases). The germline CDR1 and CDR2 sequences are SGHRS and YFSETQ. This CDR3 is 13 amino acids long. The V and J ends lost 4 bases and 1 base respectively, with 9 bases between them. CDR3 sequence reads: CASSPGQSYEQYF. The CDR3 coding sequence is TGCGCCAGCAGCCCTGGACAGTCCTACGAGCAGTACTTC.

The rearrangement links TRBV19 to TRBJ2-1, with 8 bases lining up with TRBD2. After removal of 0 bases from V and 8 bases from J, the junction contained 6 bases not matched to a gene. Looked up from germline, CDR1 is LNHDA and CDR2 is SQIVND (reference sequence). This CDR3 comprises 15 residues. CDR3 nucleotide sequence: TGTGCCAGTAGTATAGATCGGGCGGGAGGACATGAGCAGTTCTTC. It translates to CASSIDRAGGHEQFF.

The V gene is TRBV19, the J gene TRBJ2-1; 7 bases fit TRBD2. This CDR3 is built from 18 residues. The V and J ends lost 5 bases and 7 bases, in that order; junction bases with no gene match: 20. Germline V gives CDR1 LNHDA, CDR2 SQIVND (reference sequence). CDR3 sequence: CASSYRNQIFLGGNEQFF. DNA of the CDR3: TGTGCCAGTAGTTATAGGAACCAAATCTTCCTCGGGGGGAATGAGCAGTTCTTC.

The CDR3 coding sequence is TGTGCCAGCAGCCTTACGGGGACTCTAAACGAGCAGTACTTC. This sequence encodes CASSLTGTLNEQYF. The chain joins TRBV7-2 to TRBJ2-7; a possible D gene is TRBD2 (6 bases). Germline-derived CDR1 and CDR2 are SGHTA and FQGNSA. V lost 5 bases to trimming and J lost 5 bases, with 16 bases between them. The CDR3 is made up of 14 amino acids.

The V call is TRBV19, the J call TRBJ2-7, with TRBD2 identical over 9 bases. Trimming cost V 3 bases and J 3 bases; bases outside gene matches: 9. The CDR3 length is 16 residues. Per the germline V gene, CDR1 is LNHDA and CDR2 is SQIVND (reference sequence). The CDR3 DNA reads as TGTGCCAGTAGTATCGACTTGGGACTAGCAAGCTACGAGCAGTACTTC. Its protein is CASSIDLGLASYEQYF.

This clone was seen a single time. The chain combines TRBV18 with TRBJ1-2; D ambiguous. The CDR3 is 12 amino acids. CDR1 is KGHSH, CDR2 LQKENI, per germline. Trimming took 6 bases from V and 8 from J, leaving 13 bases between them. The CDR3 sequence is CASSSGNEGYTF. The CDR3 coding sequence is TGTGCCAGCTCCTCCGGGAACGAAGGCTACACCTTC.

The rearrangement links TRBV6-5 to TRBJ2-3, with 8 bases that match TRBD2. This CDR3 comprises 15 residues. Germline lookup yields CDR1 MNHEY and CDR2 SVGAGI. J was trimmed by 4 bases and V by 6 bases; bases with no gene match: 9. The CDR3 DNA reads TGTGCCAGCAGCAGGTTAGCGGGGAGGGCAGATACGCAGTATTTT. Its translation is CASSRLAGRADTQYF.

The chain employs TRBV2 and TRBJ2-5, with 8 bases identical to TRBD1. Looked up from germline, CDR1 is SNHLY and CDR2 is FYNNEI. V was clipped by 5 bases and J by 1 base; unmatched bases: 3. This CDR3 has 14 residues. The CDR3 DNA reads TGTGCCAGCAGTTTCAGGGGGCCCCAAGAGACCCAGTACTTC. This translates into CASSFRGPQETQYF.

This clone was seen a single time. The V call is TRBV29-1, the J call TRBJ2-3; TRBD2 agrees at 14 bases. The ends lost 6 bases at V and 9 bases at J; junction bases unmatched: 8. CDR3 length equals 14 residues. Germline V gene lookup returns CDR1 SQVTM and CDR2 ANQGSEA. CDR3: CSVEGTSGRTTQYF. CDR3 sequence (DNA): TGCAGCGTCGAGGGGACTAGCGGGAGAACAACGCAGTATTTT.

This chain links TRBV5-5 with TRBJ1-1; D might be TRBD1 (5 bases). Per the germline V gene, CDR1 is SGHKS and CDR2 is YYEKEE (reference sequence). V was pared by 0 bases and J by 5 bases, with 14 bases between. This CDR3 comprises 15 residues. In DNA, the CDR3 is TGTGCCAGCAGCTTGGGACAGCCCATAGGTACTGAAGCTTTCTTT. Translation gives CASSLGQPIGTEAFF.

This chain uses TRBV30 with TRBJ2-7; perhaps TRBD1 as D (6 bases). This CDR3 has 13 residues. CDR1 GTSNPN and CDR2 SVGIG come from the germline V gene (reference sequence). Trimming removed 3 bases at V and 2 bases at J, with 11 bases between. CDR3 nucleotides: TGTGCCTGGAGGCAGGGGTTTGCCTACGAGCAGTACTTC. Encoded protein: CAWRQGFAYEQYF.

The V call is TRBV7-2, the J call TRBJ2-2; a weak D match, TRBD1 (5 bases). The CDR3 runs to 15 residues. Germline-derived CDR1 and CDR2 are SGHTA and FQGNSA. Trimming removed 7 bases at V and 7 bases at J, with 19 bases between. CDR3 loop: CASTQDRSRGGELFF. The CDR3 bases are TGTGCCAGCACCCAGGATAGGTCTAGGGGCGGGGAGCTGTTTTTT.

The chain couples TRBV29-1 to TRBJ2-7; the match to TRBD1 covers 7 bases. After removal of 4 bases from V and 1 base from J, the junction contained 7 bases not matched to a gene. The CDR3 length is 14 residues. Germline V gene data show CDR1 as SQVTM and CDR2 as ANQGSEA. The CDR3, as DNA: TGCAGCGTTGTTGACAGGGTTGAGTCCTACGAGCAGTACTTC. It codes for CSVVDRVESYEQYF.

V is TRBV18 and J is TRBJ1-3, with D possibly matching TRBD1 (6 bases). This CDR3 is 14 amino acids long. Germline assignment: CDR1 KGHSH and CDR2 LQKENI. V lost 3 bases and J lost 5, with 11 bases in between. Here the CDR3 reads CASSPDSSRNTIYF. The CDR3 DNA reads TGTGCCAGCTCACCGGACAGTTCGAGAAACACCATATATTTT.

The V call is TRBV6-5, the J call TRBJ2-3, with D maybe TRBD1 (5 bases). Germline CDR1 MNHEY, CDR2 SVGAGI. The CDR3 loop spans 13 amino acids. V gave up 5 bases and J gave up 3 bases, with 9 bases separating them. The CDR3 loop is CASSTRQTDTQYF. The DNA of the CDR3 is TGTGCCAGCAGTACCCGACAGACAGATACGCAGTATTTT.

The V and J genes are TRBV6-5 and TRBJ2-7; maybe TRBD1 (5 bases). In germline, CDR1 is MNHEY, CDR2 SVGAGI. Trimming stripped 6 bases from V and 9 bases from J, with 18 bases between. The CDR3 covers 13 residues. CDR3 DNA sequence: TGTGCCAGCAGGAAACTTAAGGACACCGGGCAGTACTTC. Its protein product is CASRKLKDTGQYF.

The chain joins TRBV29-1 to TRBJ2-7; 7 nucleotides align to TRBD1. This CDR3 is 13 amino acids long. Germline-derived CDR1 and CDR2 are SQVTM and ANQGSEA. Unmatched junction bases numbered 2, after V lost 0 bases and J lost 3 bases. The CDR3 DNA is TGCAGCGTTGAAGAGGGACAGAACTACGAGCAGTACTTC. It translates to CSVEEGQNYEQYF.

The count of this clone is one. This chain joins TRBV4-2 and TRBJ2-3, with 7 bases that match TRBD2. Germline lookup yields CDR1 LGHNA and CDR2 YNFKEQ. J lost 4 bases, V lost 4 bases, and 8 bases had no gene match. The CDR3 loop spans 15 amino acids. CDR3 in amino acids: CASSRGSAGPDTQYF. The CDR3, as DNA: TGTGCCAGCAGCCGGGGATCAGCGGGACCAGATACGCAGTATTTT.

This clone was counted once. The rearrangement uses TRBV15 and TRBJ2-5, with D possibly matching TRBD2 (5 bases). CDR1 LNHNV and CDR2 YYDKDF come from the germline V gene (reference sequence). The CDR3 consists of 15 residues. The V and J ends lost 2 bases and 3 bases respectively, with 13 bases between them. The CDR3 DNA reads TGTGCCACCAGCAGATCGGTAGCGAGGAAAGAGACCCAGTACTTC. Amino acids: CATSRSVARKETQYF. Combining the CDR3 with reference TRBV15 and TRBJ2-5 gives the whole variable domain DAMVIQNPRYQVTQFGKPVTLSCSQTLNHNVMYWYQQKSSQAPKLLFHYYDKDFNNEADTPDNFQSRRPNTSFCFLDIRSPGLGDTAMYLCATSRSVARKETQYFGPGTRLLVL.

The chain has TRBV4-3 and TRBJ1-1; D unclear. CDR3 length: 13 amino acids. With 2 bases removed from V and 1 base from J, the gap between germline ends came to 5 bases. Germline CDR1 reads LGHNA; CDR2 reads YSLEER. CDR3: CASSQQENTEAFF. The CDR3 bases are TGCGCCAGCAGCCAACAGGAGAACACTGAAGCTTTCTTT.

The rearrangement uses TRBV11-2 and TRBJ2-7, with 7 positions matching TRBD2. CDR3 length: 14 residues. Looked up from germline, CDR1 is SGHAT and CDR2 is FQNNGV. With 4 bases clipped from V and 5 bases from J, the junction kept 8 bases outside the gene matches. The CDR3 DNA is TGTGCCAGCAGCTACGCCACGGGGGGTGACGAGCAGTACTTC. Amino acid sequence: CASSYATGGDEQYF.

The chain is built from TRBV4-3 and TRBJ1-1, with a possible D match to TRBD1 (6 bases). V lost 2 bases to trimming and J lost 11 bases, with 15 bases between them. The CDR3 has 13 residues. In germline, CDR1 is LGHNA, CDR2 YSLEER. The CDR3 DNA sequence: TGCGCCAGCAGCCAAAACAGGGACCTGGGCGCTTTCTTT. It specifies CASSQNRDLGAFF.

The chain combines TRBV2 with TRBJ2-5; 8 bases agree with TRBD2. V was pared by 4 bases and J by 1 base, with 8 bases of the junction left unmatched. Germline V gene sequence: CDR1 SNHLY, CDR2 FYNNEI. The length of the CDR3 is 16 residues. The CDR3 region has the DNA TGTGCCAGCAGTGCTCACTTAGCGGGGCGCCAAGAGACCCAGTACTTC. It encodes CASSAHLAGRQETQYF.

A single count supports this clone. V gene TRBV14 combines with J gene TRBJ2-7, with 9 bases lining up with TRBD2. The trim removed 2 bases at V and 1 base at J, leaving 0 bases unmatched. The CDR3 runs to 14 residues. Germline loops: CDR1 SGHDN, CDR2 FVKESK. CDR3 sequence (DNA): TGTGCCAGCAGCCAACTAGCGGGGTCCTACGAGCAGTACTTC. Protein sequence: CASSQLAGSYEQYF.

This clone was seen a single time. CDR3 coding DNA: TGTGCCAGCAGCCCGGCGGCGGCGAAAAACATTCAGTACTTC. Translation: CASSPAAAKNIQYF. The J gene is TRBJ2-4, the V gene TRBV11-2; D unresolved. The CDR3 runs 14 residues. Trimming shortened V by 5 bases and J by 4 bases, and 12 bases separated the two germline ends. Germline V gene data show CDR1 as SGHAT and CDR2 as FQNNGV.

The rearrangement links TRBV7-9 to TRBJ1-1; no definite D call. V was trimmed by 1 base and J by 5 bases, leaving 11 bases between them. CDR1 SEHNR and CDR2 FQNEAQ come from the germline V gene (reference sequence). The CDR3 covers 14 residues. The CDR3 nucleotides are TGTGCCAGCAGCTTAGATAACAGTAGGACTGAAGCTTTCTTT. Encoded protein: CASSLDNSRTEAFF.

The CDR3 sequence is CASSPMGGAVQPQHF. CDR3 coding DNA: TGCGCCAGCAGCCCAATGGGGGGGGCCGTTCAGCCCCAGCATTTT. This chain connects TRBV4-1 to TRBJ1-5; TRBD1 might be the D (6 bases). V was pared by 4 bases and J by 6 bases, with 16 bases between. The CDR3 is 15 residues long. Germline V gives CDR1 MGHRA, CDR2 YSYEKL.